The clone carrying this T cell receptor beta chain was found many times. The antigen is undetermined. Regions amplified from RNA transcripts were the TCR beta CDR3 regions. In the first-round RT-PCR of the TCR CDR3, the HTBI primer set was used. In TCRdb, the multiplex PCR reads were re-called with MiXCR into one record per CDR3 protein. The data hold more than 650,000 distinct CDR3 sequences, with around 15% observed a single time. This CDR3 spans 12 amino acids. Germline V gene data show CDR1 as DFQATT and CDR2 as SNEGSKA (reference sequence). V was clipped by 8 bases and J by 1 base, with 11 bases between them. This sample stems from a study of T cells in Graves' hyperthyroidism and ophthalmopathy. Graves' hyperthyroidism was deemed stable absent ophthalmopathy progression within 18 months. Newly diagnosed hyperthyroidism patients aged 18 to 65 years had disease lasting under 2 months. Diagnosis relied on clinical symptoms, serum thyroxine and TRAb, thyroid ultrasound and orbital computed tomography.

Study-wide points: Researchers report that a 13 V-J model separated ophthalmopathy from stable hyperthyroidism.

The source is a woman younger than 30 with Graves' hyperthyroidism. The chain carries TRBV20-1 and TRBJ1-1, with D hard to call. Material for sequencing was blood. CDR3 residues: CSFSRQNTEAFF. The CDR3 DNA is TGCAGTTTCAGTCGACAGAACACTGAAGCTTTCTTT.